The sequence of this T cell receptor beta chain was determined in a study of T-cell reconstitution after alpha-beta-depleted transplantation in children. Whole-study findings and limits: When one year had passed after transplant, most T-cell counts and diversity came from newly produced T cells. High day-60 TCRbeta diversity in some patients came from surviving recipient T cells and thymic progenitors. Reported findings indicate that, about two months after transplant, alpha-beta T cells came from several hundred expanded clones, which were derived from non-depleted graft cells.

The authors prepared the TCRbeta library with unique molecular identifiers. TCRdb redid the calling of the PCR reads with MiXCR, one entry per CDR3 protein. The sample has around 490,000 distinct CDR3 sequences; 10% to 12% are singletons. V was cut by 5 bases and J by 5 bases, with 15 bases left in between. The V gene's germline CDR1 is MDHEN and CDR2 SYDVKM. There are 15 residues in the CDR3. This clonotype was recorded many times. Its antigen is currently unknown. The sequenced sample was PBMCs, mostly from graft donor cells, obtained 180 days after TCRalphabeta/CD19-depleted stem cell transplant. This TCR was sampled from a female patient aged 2-15 years who had a stem cell transplant for aplastic anemia, so the T cells may come from the graft donor. The chain uses TRBV28 and TRBJ2-2; the D is unclear. This chain's CDR3 is CASSPQRTRTGELFF. The CDR3 nucleotides are TGTGCCAGCAGTCCCCAAAGGACCCGGACCGGGGAGCTGTTTTTT.